The 5 T cell receptor beta chains below all came from one sample that was sequenced in a study of shared clonotypes between healthy human individuals. This table comes from immunoSEQ multiplex PCR, and its TCRdb copy is limited to in-frame clones, with some not included. The sample lists a few million clones; approximately 95% were seen once. Sequencing was performed on naive CD4+ T cells from PBMCs. Subset here: CD45RA+ positively selected. The receptors stem from a man younger than 35 in good health. Some clones in this sample may be carry-over from other donors' samples.

The V and J genes are TRBV28 and TRBJ1-1; tentatively, D is TRBD1 (6 bases). This CDR3 region has 13 residues. The V gene lost 7 bases and the J gene lost 5 bases, with 14 bases spanning the gap. From germline, CDR1 is MDHEN and CDR2 SYDVKM. The chain's CDR3 is CASTEQGGTEAFF. The CDR3, as DNA: TGTGCCAGCACTGAACAGGGAGGGACTGAAGCTTTCTTT. Supplemented by reference TRBV28 and TRBJ1-1, the full variable domain reads DVKVTQSSRYLVKRTGEKVFLECVQDMDHENMFWYRQDPGLGLRLIYFSYDVKMKEKGDIPEGYSVSREKKERFSLILESASTNQTSMYLCASTEQGGTEAFFGQGTRLTVV.

The chain carries TRBV11-3 and TRBJ2-1; 9 bases map to TRBD1. Trimming removed 5 bases from V and 9 bases from J; junction bases left unmatched: 17. This CDR3 comprises 17 residues. Germline CDR1 SGHNT, CDR2 YENEEA. The CDR3 is CASSVGLPGTGLSEQFF. For the CDR3, the DNA is TGTGCCAGCAGCGTAGGTCTTCCCGGGACAGGGTTAAGTGAGCAGTTCTTC.

Comment on this clone: This sample includes further DNA sequences coding for the same CDR3. J is TRBJ2-7 and V is TRBV18; 9 bases are a match to TRBD1. Germline-derived CDR1 and CDR2 are KGHSH and LQKENI. The CDR3 sequence is 14 residues long. The J segment lost 3 bases and the V segment lost 4 bases, leaving 4 bases of the junction unmatched. Here the CDR3 reads CASSLGGQGYEQYF. CDR3 in DNA: TGTGCCAGCTCACTCGGGGGACAGGGCTACGAGCAGTACTTC.

Turning to this clone: Other DNA variants within this sample encode the same CDR3. The CDR3: CASSPTGDQPQHF. CDR3 bases: TGTGCCAGCTCACCCACGGGGGATCAGCCCCAGCATTTT. The chain is built from TRBV18 and TRBJ1-5; TRBD1 is a possible D gene (5 bases). V lost 3 bases and J lost 5, with 8 bases in between. Germline assignment: CDR1 KGHSH and CDR2 LQKENI. This CDR3 contains 13 residues.

V usage is TRBV7-6 and J usage is TRBJ2-3; a weak D match, TRBD2 (5 bases). The CDR3 loop spans 14 amino acids. The germline V and J ends were trimmed by 5 bases and 0 bases, with 9 bases remaining between them. CDR1 and CDR2 (germline): SGHVS, FNYEAQ. The CDR3 protein is CASSLGSSTDTQYF. DNA for the CDR3: TGTGCCAGCAGCCTTGGGAGTAGCACAGATACGCAGTATTTT.